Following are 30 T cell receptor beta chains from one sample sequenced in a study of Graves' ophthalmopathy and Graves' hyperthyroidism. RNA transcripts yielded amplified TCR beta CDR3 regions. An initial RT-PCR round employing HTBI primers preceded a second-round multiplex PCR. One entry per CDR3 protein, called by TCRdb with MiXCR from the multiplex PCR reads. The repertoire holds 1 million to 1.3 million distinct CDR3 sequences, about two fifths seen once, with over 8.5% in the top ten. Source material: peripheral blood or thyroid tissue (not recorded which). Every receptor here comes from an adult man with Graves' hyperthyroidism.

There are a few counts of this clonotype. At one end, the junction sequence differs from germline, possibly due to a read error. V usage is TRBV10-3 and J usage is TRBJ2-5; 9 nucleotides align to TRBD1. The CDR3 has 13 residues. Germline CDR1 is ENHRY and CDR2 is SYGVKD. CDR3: CALGTGTGETQYF. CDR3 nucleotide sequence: TGCGCCCTCGGGACAGGGACGGGAGAGACCCAGTACTTC.

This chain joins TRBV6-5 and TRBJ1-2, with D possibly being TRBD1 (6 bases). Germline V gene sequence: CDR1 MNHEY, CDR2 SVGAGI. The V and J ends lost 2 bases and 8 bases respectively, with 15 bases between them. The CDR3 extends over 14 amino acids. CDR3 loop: CASSYLETTGGYTF. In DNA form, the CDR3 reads TGTGCCAGCAGTTACCTCGAGACCACAGGGGGCTACACCTTC.

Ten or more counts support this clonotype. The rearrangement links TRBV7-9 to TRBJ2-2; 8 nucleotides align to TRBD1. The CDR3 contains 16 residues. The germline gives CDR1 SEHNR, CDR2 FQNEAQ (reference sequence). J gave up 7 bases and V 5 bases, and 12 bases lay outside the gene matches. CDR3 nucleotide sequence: TGTGCCAGCAGCGAGCTTAATACAGGGGGTGACGGGGAGCTGTTTTTT. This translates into CASSELNTGGDGELFF.

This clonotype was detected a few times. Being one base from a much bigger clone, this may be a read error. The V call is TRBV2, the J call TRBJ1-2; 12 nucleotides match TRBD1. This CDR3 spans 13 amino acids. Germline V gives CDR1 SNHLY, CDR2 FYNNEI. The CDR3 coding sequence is TGTGTCAGCAAGGGACAGGGGGCTGATGGCTACACCTTC. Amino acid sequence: CVSKGQGADGYTF.

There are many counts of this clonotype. The CDR3 spells CSVREASGANVLTF. The DNA for the CDR3 is TGCAGCGTCCGTGAGGCCTCTGGGGCCAACGTCCTGACTTTC. The J gene is TRBJ2-6, the V gene TRBV29-1; no clear D. The germline V and J ends were trimmed by 6 bases and 0 bases, with 9 bases remaining between them. Per the germline V gene, CDR1 is SQVTM and CDR2 is ANQGSEA. CDR3 size: 14 residues.

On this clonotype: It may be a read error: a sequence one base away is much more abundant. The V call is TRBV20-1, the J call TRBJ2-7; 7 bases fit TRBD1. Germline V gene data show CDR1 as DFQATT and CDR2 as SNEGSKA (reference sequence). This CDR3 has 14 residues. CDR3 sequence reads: CGAEPQGVAYEQYF. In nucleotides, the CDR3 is TGCGGTGCCGAGCCCCAGGGGGTAGCTTACGAGCAGTACTTC.

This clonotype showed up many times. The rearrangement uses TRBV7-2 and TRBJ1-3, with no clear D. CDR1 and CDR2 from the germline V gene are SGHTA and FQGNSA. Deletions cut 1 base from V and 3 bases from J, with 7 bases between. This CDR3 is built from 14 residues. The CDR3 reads CASSLVGSGNTIYF. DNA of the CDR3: TGTGCCAGCAGCTTAGTGGGCAGTGGAAACACCATATATTTT. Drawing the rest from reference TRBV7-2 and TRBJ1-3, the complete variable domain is GAGVSQSPSNKVTEKGKDVELRCDPISGHTALYWYRQSLGQGLEFLIYFQGNSAPDKSGLPSDRFSAERTGGSVSTLTIQRTQQEDSAVYLCASSLVGSGNTIYFGEGSWLTVV.

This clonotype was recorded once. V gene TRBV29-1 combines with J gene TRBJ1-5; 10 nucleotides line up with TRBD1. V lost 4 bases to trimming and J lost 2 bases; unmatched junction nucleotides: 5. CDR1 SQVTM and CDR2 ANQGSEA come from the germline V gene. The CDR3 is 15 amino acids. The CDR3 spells CSVAAGTGGNQPQHF. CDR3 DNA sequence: TGCAGCGTTGCAGCCGGGACAGGGGGCAATCAGCCCCAGCATTTT.

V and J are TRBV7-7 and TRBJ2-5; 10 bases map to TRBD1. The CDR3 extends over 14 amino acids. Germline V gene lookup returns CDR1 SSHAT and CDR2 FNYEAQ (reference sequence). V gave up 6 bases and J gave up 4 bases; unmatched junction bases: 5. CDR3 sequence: CASSGGQGRETQYF. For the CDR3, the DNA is TGTGCCAGCAGTGGGGGACAGGGGCGAGAGACCCAGTACTTC.

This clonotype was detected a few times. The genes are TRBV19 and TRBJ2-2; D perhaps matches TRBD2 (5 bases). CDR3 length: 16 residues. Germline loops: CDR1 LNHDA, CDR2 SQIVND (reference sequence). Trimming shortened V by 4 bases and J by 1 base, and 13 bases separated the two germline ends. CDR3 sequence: CASSNINGENTGELFF. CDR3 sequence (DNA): TGTGCCAGTAGTAATATCAACGGGGAGAACACCGGGGAGCTGTTTTTT.

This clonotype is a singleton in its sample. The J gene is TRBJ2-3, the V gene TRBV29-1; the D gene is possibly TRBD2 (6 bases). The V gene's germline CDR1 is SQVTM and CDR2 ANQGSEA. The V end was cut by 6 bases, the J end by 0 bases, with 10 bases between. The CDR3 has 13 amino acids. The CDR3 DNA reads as TGCAGCGTGCGTAGCGGAAGCACAGATACGCAGTATTTT. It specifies CSVRSGSTDTQYF.

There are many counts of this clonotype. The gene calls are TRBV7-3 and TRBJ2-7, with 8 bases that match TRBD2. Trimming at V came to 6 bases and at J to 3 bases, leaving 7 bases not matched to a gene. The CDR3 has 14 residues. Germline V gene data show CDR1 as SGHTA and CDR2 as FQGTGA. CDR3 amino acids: CASRPTGTSYEQYF. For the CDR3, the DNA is TGTGCCAGCAGACCCACCGGGACTAGCTACGAGCAGTACTTC.

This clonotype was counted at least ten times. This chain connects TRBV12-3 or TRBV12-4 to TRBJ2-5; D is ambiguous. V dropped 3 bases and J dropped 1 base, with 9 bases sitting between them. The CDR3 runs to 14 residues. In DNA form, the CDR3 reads TGTGCCAGCAGTTTCTCGGCAGCCCAAGAGACCCAGTACTTC. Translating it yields CASSFSAAQETQYF.

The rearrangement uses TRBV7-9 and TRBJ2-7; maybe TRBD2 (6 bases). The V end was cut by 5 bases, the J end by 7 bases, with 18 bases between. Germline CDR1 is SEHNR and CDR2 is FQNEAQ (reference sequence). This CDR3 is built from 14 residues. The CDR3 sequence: CASSRTGLTGEQYF. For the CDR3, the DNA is TGTGCCAGCAGCAGGACGGGACTCACTGGTGAGCAGTACTTC.

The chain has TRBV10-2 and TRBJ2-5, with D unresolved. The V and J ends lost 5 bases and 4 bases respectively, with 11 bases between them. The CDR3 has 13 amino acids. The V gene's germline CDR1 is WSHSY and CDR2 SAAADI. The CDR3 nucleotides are TGCGCCAGCAGTCCCAGGACGGCAGAGACCCAGTACTTC. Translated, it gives CASSPRTAETQYF.

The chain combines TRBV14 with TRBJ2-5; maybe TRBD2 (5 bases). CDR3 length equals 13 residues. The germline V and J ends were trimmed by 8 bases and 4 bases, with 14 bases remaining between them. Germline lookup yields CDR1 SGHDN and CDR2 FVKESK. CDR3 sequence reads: CASHGGFSETQYF. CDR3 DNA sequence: TGTGCCAGCCACGGCGGGTTTTCAGAGACCCAGTACTTC.

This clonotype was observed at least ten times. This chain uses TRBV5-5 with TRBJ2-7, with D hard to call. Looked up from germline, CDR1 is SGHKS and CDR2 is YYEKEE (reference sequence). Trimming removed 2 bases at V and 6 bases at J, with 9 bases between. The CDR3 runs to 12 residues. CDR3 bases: TGTGCCAGCAGCTTTAGAACCGGCGAGCAGTACTTC. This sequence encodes CASSFRTGEQYF.

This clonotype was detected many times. CDR3 nucleotide sequence: TGTGCCAGCAGGCCGACAGGGAGCTCTGGAAACACCATATATTTT. It is translated as CASRPTGSSGNTIYF. This chain links TRBV7-2 with TRBJ1-3; TRBD1 matches at 7 bases. V lost 6 bases and J lost 0; bases outside the gene matches: 5. This CDR3 is built from 15 residues. Per germline, CDR1 SGHTA and CDR2 FQGNSA.

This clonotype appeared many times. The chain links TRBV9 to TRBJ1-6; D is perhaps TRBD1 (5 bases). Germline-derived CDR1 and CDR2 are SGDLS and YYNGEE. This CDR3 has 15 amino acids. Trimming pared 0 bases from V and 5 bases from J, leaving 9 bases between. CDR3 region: CASSVAGQHNSPLHF. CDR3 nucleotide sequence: TGTGCCAGCAGCGTAGCAGGGCAGCATAATTCACCCCTCCACTTT.

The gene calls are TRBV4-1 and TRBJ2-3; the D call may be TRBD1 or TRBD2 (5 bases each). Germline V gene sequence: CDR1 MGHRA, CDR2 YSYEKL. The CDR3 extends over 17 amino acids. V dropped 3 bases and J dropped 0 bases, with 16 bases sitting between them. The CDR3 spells CASSQGWDRPSTDTQYF. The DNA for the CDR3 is TGCGCCAGCAGCCAGGGATGGGACCGCCCTAGCACAGATACGCAGTATTTT.

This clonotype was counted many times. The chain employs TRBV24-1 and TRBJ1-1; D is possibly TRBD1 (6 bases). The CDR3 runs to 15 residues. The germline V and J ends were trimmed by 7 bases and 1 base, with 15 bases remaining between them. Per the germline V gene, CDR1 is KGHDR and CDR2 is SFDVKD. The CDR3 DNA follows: TGTGCCACCAGCGCCTCCGGGGGCAAGAACACTGAAGCTTTCTTT. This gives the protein CATSASGGKNTEAFF.

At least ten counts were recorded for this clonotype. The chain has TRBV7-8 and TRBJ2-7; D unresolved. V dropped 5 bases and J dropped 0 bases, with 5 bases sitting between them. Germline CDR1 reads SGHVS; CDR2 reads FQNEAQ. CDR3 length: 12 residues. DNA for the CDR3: TGTGCCAGCAGCGGGTTCTCCTACGAGCAGTACTTC. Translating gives CASSGFSYEQYF.

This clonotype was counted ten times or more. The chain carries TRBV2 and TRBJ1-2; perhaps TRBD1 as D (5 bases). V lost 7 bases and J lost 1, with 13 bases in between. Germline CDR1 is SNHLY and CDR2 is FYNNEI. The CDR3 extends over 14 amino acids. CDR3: CASTPGPNNYGYTF. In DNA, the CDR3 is TGTGCCAGCACCCCGGGACCGAATAACTATGGCTACACCTTC.

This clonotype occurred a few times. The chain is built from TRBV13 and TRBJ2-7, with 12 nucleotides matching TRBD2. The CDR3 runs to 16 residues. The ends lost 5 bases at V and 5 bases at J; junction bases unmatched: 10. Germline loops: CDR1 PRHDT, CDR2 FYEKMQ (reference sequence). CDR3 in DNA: TGTGCCAGCAGCGTAAAAAGGACTAGCGGGACTCACGAGCAGTACTTC. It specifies CASSVKRTSGTHEQYF.

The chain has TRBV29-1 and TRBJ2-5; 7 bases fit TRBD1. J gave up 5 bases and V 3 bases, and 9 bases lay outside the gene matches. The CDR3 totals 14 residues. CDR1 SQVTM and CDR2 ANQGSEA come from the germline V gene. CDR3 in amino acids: CSVEYRGDRETQYF. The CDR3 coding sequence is TGCAGCGTTGAGTACAGGGGCGATAGGGAGACCCAGTACTTC.

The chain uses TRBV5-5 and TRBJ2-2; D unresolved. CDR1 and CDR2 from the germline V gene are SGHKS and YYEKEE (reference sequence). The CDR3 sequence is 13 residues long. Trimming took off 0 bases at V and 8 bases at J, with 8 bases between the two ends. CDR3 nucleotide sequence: TGTGCCAGCAGCTTGGTTTGGGCAGGGGAGCTGTTTTTT. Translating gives CASSLVWAGELFF.

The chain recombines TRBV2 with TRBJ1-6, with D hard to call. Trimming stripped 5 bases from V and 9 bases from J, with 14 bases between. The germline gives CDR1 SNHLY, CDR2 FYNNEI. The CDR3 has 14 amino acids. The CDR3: CASSYAGATSPLHF. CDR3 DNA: TGTGCCAGCAGTTACGCGGGCGCCACTTCACCCCTCCACTTT.

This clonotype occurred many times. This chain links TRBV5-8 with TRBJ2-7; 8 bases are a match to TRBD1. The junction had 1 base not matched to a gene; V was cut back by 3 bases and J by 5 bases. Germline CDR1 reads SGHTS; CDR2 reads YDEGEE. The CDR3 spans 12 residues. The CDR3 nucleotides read TGTGCCAGCAGCTCAGGGGGCCACGAGCAGTACTTC. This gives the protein CASSSGGHEQYF.

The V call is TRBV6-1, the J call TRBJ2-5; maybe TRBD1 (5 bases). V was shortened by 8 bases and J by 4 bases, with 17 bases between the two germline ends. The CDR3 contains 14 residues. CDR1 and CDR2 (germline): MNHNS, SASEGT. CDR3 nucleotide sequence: TGTGCCAGCGATGACAGCCGATGGCCAGAGACCCAGTACTTC. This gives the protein CASDDSRWPETQYF.

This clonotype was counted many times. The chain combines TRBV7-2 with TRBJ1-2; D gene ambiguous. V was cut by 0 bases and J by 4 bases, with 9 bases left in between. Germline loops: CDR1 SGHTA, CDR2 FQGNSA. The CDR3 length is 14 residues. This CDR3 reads CASSLAVGGYGYTF. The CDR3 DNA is TGTGCCAGCAGCTTAGCGGTGGGCGGCTATGGCTACACCTTC.